Listed below are T cell receptor beta chains from one sample, sequenced in a study of cytomegalovirus exposure and HLA in healthy donors. TCRdb keeps only in-frame clones here, not all; method: immunoSEQ multiplex PCR. The sample holds roughly 170,000 clones, over 60% seen once. The sample was PBMCs. These receptors were taken from a girl aged 10 to 17 in good health and CMV-seronegative. Each CDR3 is given with its conserved first and last residue. The order of the fields is D gene, clone size, V gene, J gene, CDR3 protein, CDR3 DNA. The D gene is left open where the match is weak. A row's size may be missing; if present it is once, few, many or a size class.

.,.,TRBV5-1,TRBJ2-1,CASSLVTGVDYNEQFF,TGCGCCAGCAGCTTAGTAACAGGAGTCGACTACAATGAGCAGTTCTTC
TRBD2,few,TRBV6-5,TRBJ2-1,CASRDRGGRTEQFF,TGTGCCAGCAGGGATCGCGGGGGGAGAACTGAGCAGTTCTTC
.,few,TRBV19,TRBJ2-7,CASSISFGQLYEQYF,TGTGCCAGTAGTATTTCGTTCGGACAACTCTACGAGCAGTACTTC
TRBD1,.,TRBV5-1,TRBJ2-3,CASSPGTGFTDTQYF,TGCGCCAGCAGCCCCGGGACAGGGTTCACAGATACGCAGTATTTT
TRBD1,.,TRBV27,TRBJ1-4,CATPSTRGQGLIEKLFF,TGTGCCACACCTAGCACGAGGGGACAGGGACTTATCGAAAAACTGTTTTTT
.,.,TRBV5-4,TRBJ2-1,CASSLMVAARTNEQFF,TGTGCCAGCAGCTTGATGGTAGCGGCCAGAACTAATGAGCAGTTCTTC
.,.,TRBV6-1,TRBJ2-1,CASTRDTGNNEQFF,TGTGCCAGCACCCGGGACACTGGTAACAATGAGCAGTTCTTC
TRBD2,.,TRBV5-1,TRBJ2-5,CASSLALGGGETQYF,TGCGCCAGCAGCTTGGCTCTGGGGGGGGGAGAGACCCAGTACTTC
TRBD1,.,TRBV19,TRBJ1-2,CASSITPGGQGAEGYTF,TGTGCCAGTAGTATAACCCCCGGAGGGCAGGGGGCTGAAGGCTACACCTTC
.,.,TRBV6-5,TRBJ2-2,CASRERGAHGELFF,TGTGCCAGCAGGGAACGGGGGGCCCACGGGGAGCTGTTTTTT
.,.,TRBV11-3,TRBJ2-5,CASSLRQGGETQYF,TGTGCCAGCAGCTTAAGGCAGGGCGGTGAGACCCAGTACTTC
.,few,TRBV10-3,TRBJ1-4,CAISESVSGAPFF,TGTGCCATCAGTGAGTCAGTCTCCGGAGCCCCGTTTTTT
.,once,TRBV25-1,TRBJ2-1,CASSPRGSSYNEQFF,TGTGCCAGCAGTCCCCGAGGTAGCTCCTACAATGAGCAGTTCTTC
.,once,TRBV6-5,TRBJ1-1,CASSYSWALNTEAFF,TGTGCCAGCAGTTATTCTTGGGCCTTGAACACTGAAGCTTTCTTT
.,few,TRBV2,TRBJ2-7,CASKGGAVEQYF,TGTGCCAGCAAAGGCGGCGCGGTCGAGCAGTACTTC
TRBD1,.,TRBV11-2,TRBJ1-3,CASSLVPGTASSGNTIYF,TGTGCCAGCAGCTTAGTGCCGGGGACAGCGAGCTCTGGAAACACCATATATTTT
TRBD1,.,TRBV5-1,TRBJ2-3,CASGTGEADTQYF,TGCGCCAGCGGGACAGGGGAGGCAGATACGCAGTATTTT
TRBD1,.,TRBV5-1,TRBJ2-7,CASTLLQGTGERQYF,TGCGCCAGCACCTTGCTACAAGGGACAGGGGAGAGACAGTACTTC
.,.,TRBV13,TRBJ2-2,CASSDKTSAGELFF,TGTGCCAGCAGCGATAAGACTAGTGCCGGGGAGCTGTTTTTT
.,.,TRBV7-8,TRBJ2-2,CASSFPRQEFNTGELFF,TGTGCCAGCAGCTTCCCCCGACAGGAATTTAACACCGGGGAGCTGTTTTTT
.,.,TRBV7-9,TRBJ2-7,CASSLWPGGYEQYF,TGTGCCAGCAGCTTATGGCCAGGAGGCTACGAGCAGTACTTC
.,.,TRBV11-2,TRBJ2-3,CASSSYPLTDTQYF,TGTGCCAGCAGCTCCTACCCCTTAACAGATACGCAGTATTTT
.,few,TRBV7-9,TRBJ1-6,CASSLLNPWSSPLHF,TGTGCCAGCAGCTTATTGAATCCTTGGAGTTCACCCCTCCACTTT
.,once,TRBV19,TRBJ1-4,CASTTSETGYVKLFF,TGTGCCAGTACGACATCTGAGACAGGATATGTAAAACTGTTTTTT
.,.,TRBV19,TRBJ2-2,CASSSRVNTGELFF,TGTGCCAGTAGTAGCAGGGTGAACACCGGGGAGCTGTTTTTT
TRBD1,.,TRBV9,TRBJ1-2,CASSAPGQGARGYGYTF,TGTGCCAGCAGCGCCCCGGGACAGGGGGCGCGGGGCTATGGCTACACCTTC
TRBD2,.,TRBV9,TRBJ2-6,CASSVGPGTRANVLTF,TGTGCCAGCAGCGTAGGCCCGGGGACTAGGGCCAACGTCCTGACTTTC
.,.,TRBV7-7,TRBJ1-1,CASSNPDRARVVNTEAFF,TGTGCCAGCAGCAACCCGGACAGAGCAAGGGTAGTGAACACTGAAGCTTTCTTT
.,.,TRBV27,TRBJ1-1,CASSLFGDPLCTEAFF,TGTGCCAGCAGCCTCTTCGGGGATCCATTATGTACTGAAGCTTTCTTT
TRBD2,few,TRBV30,TRBJ2-7,CAWSRGGSYEQYF,TGTGCCTGGAGTCGGGGGGGCTCCTACGAGCAGTACTTC
TRBD1,.,TRBV10-1,TRBJ1-4,CASSNPTTGTDNEKLFF,TGCGCCAGCAGTAACCCGACGACCGGGACAGATAATGAAAAACTGTTTTTT
TRBD2,.,TRBV30,TRBJ2-3,CAWEPSGGPDTQYF,TGTGCCTGGGAGCCGAGCGGGGGACCAGATACGCAGTATTTT
.,.,TRBV5-4,TRBJ1-2,CASSGQGNYGYTF,TGTGCCAGCAGCGGCCAGGGAAACTATGGCTACACCTTC
.,.,TRBV5-4,TRBJ2-1,CASSLVNNEQFF,TGTGCCAGCAGCTTGGTCAACAATGAGCAGTTCTTC
.,.,TRBV5-4,TRBJ2-7,CASSYKAGEQYF,TGTGCCAGCAGCTATAAGGCAGGCGAGCAGTACTTC
.,.,TRBV7-9,TRBJ1-1,CASSSPRTMNTEAFF,TGTGCCAGCAGCAGTCCCAGAACAATGAACACTGAAGCTTTCTTT
.,few,TRBV5-1,TRBJ1-6,CASSYPGDNSPLHF,TGCGCCAGCAGTTATCCAGGGGATAATTCACCCCTCCACTTT
TRBD1,.,TRBV6-1,TRBJ2-7,CASSPGQATYEQYF,TGTGCCAGCAGTCCGGGACAGGCAACCTACGAGCAGTACTTC
.,few,TRBV5-7,TRBJ1-5,CASSFKAAEPQHF,TGTGCCAGCAGCTTTAAAGCCGCGGAGCCCCAGCATTTT
TRBD2,.,TRBV11-3,TRBJ2-3,CASSLGSGGPDTQYF,TGTGCCAGCAGCTTAGGTAGCGGGGGGCCAGATACGCAGTATTTT
.,.,TRBV5-1,TRBJ2-7,CASSKSYEQYF,TGCGCCAGCAGCAAGAGCTACGAGCAGTACTTC
TRBD2,.,TRBV6-5,TRBJ2-4,CASSRGGNKNIQYF,TGTGCCAGCAGCCGGGGGGGTAACAAAAACATTCAGTACTTC
TRBD2,.,TRBV7-6,TRBJ2-3,CASSLVVGGGPTDTQYF,TGTGCCAGCAGCTTAGTGGTGGGCGGGGGACCCACAGATACGCAGTATTTT
TRBD1,.,TRBV6-6,TRBJ1-1,CASSYTRGQQNTEAFF,TGTGCCAGCAGTTACACAAGGGGACAGCAGAACACTGAAGCTTTCTTT
TRBD1,.,TRBV5-4,TRBJ2-7,CASSLRDSSYEQYF,TGTGCCAGCAGCTTGAGGGACAGCTCCTACGAGCAGTACTTC
.,.,TRBV27,TRBJ2-7,CASMEVGGGTYEQYF,TGTGCCAGCATGGAGGTTGGGGGGGGCACCTACGAGCAGTACTTC
.,.,TRBV15,TRBJ1-1,CATSGIEVTNTEAFF,TGTGCCACCAGCGGAATAGAGGTGACGAACACTGAAGCTTTCTTT
TRBD1,.,TRBV13,TRBJ1-2,CASSLGTGDGYTF,TGTGCCAGCAGCTTAGGTACAGGGGATGGCTACACCTTC
TRBD1,.,TRBV19,TRBJ1-5,CASKPGTAHSNQPQHF,TGTGCCAGTAAACCCGGGACAGCCCATAGCAATCAGCCCCAGCATTTT
TRBD2,.,TRBV25-1,TRBJ2-4,CASSEAGSGATKNIQYF,TGTGCCAGCAGTGAAGCGGGGAGCGGGGCCACCAAAAACATTCAGTACTTC
TRBD1,.,TRBV10-3,TRBJ1-1,CAISTGTENTEAFF,TGTGCCATCAGTACCGGGACAGAGAACACTGAAGCTTTCTTT
.,few,TRBV10-1,TRBJ1-1,CASSGLNTEAFF,TGCGCCAGCTCCGGTCTGAACACTGAAGCTTTCTTT
TRBD1,.,TRBV7-3,TRBJ2-3,CASSLWTGADTQYF,TGTGCCAGCAGCTTATGGACAGGAGCAGATACGCAGTATTTT
.,few,TRBV27,TRBJ1-6,CASSLSQGGNSPLHF,TGTGCCAGCAGTTTAAGCCAGGGTGGTAATTCACCCCTCCACTTT
.,.,TRBV2,TRBJ1-6,CASSGQKSYNSPLHF,TGTGCCAGCAGTGGACAGAAATCCTATAATTCACCCCTCCACTTT
.,.,TRBV6-5,TRBJ1-6,CASSYGPLNSPLHF,TGTGCCAGCAGTTACGGGCCGCTTAATTCACCCCTCCACTTT
.,few,TRBV19,TRBJ1-2,CASSPSLGARGYTF,TGTGCCAGTAGTCCCTCCCTGGGGGCGCGCGGCTACACCTTC
TRBD1,few,TRBV28,TRBJ1-5,CASRAPGQVQPQHF,TGTGCCAGCAGAGCTCCGGGACAGGTACAGCCCCAGCATTTT